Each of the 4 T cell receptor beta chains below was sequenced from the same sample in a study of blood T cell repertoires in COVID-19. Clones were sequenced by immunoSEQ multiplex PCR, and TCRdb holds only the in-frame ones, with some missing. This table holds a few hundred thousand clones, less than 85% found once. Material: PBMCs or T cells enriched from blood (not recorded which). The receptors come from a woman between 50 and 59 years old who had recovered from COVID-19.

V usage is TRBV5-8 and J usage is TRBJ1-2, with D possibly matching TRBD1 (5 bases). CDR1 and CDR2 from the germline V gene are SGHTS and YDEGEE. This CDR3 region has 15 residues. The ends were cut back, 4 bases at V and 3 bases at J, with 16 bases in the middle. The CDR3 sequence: CASSRRRGGDYGYTF. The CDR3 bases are TGTGCCAGCAGCCGGCGGCGGGGCGGGGACTATGGCTACACCTTC.

CDR3 sequence: CASSRMGQGYEQYF. CDR3 nucleotide sequence: TGTGCCAGCAGTAGGATGGGACAGGGCTACGAGCAGTACTTC. The J gene is TRBJ2-7, the V gene TRBV2, with 9 bases fitting TRBD1. The CDR3 contains 14 residues. Looked up from germline, CDR1 is SNHLY and CDR2 is FYNNEI. V shed 5 bases and J 3 bases; nucleotides not matched to a gene: 5.

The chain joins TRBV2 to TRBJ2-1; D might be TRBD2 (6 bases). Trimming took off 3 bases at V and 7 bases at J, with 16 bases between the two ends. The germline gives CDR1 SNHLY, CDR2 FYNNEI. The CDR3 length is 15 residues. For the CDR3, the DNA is TGTGCCAGCAGTGATGGCCTAGCTGGAGGGAATGAGCAGTTCTTC. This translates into CASSDGLAGGNEQFF.

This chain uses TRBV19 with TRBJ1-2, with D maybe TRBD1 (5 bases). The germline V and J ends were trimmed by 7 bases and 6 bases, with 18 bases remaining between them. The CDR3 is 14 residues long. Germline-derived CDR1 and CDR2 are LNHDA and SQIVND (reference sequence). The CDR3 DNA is TGTGCCAGTACCTATGGTCCGACAGAAAATGGCTACACCTTC. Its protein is CASTYGPTENGYTF. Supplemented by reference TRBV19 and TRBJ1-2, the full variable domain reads DGGITQSPKYLFRKEGQNVTLSCEQNLNHDAMYWYRQDPGQGLRLIYYSQIVNDFQKGDIAEGYSVSREKKESFPLTVTSAQKNPTAFYLCASTYGPTENGYTFGSGTRLTVV.